This T cell receptor (beta chain) was recovered during a study of read filtering for tumor transcriptome and immune sequencing. Whole-study context: R-ISS stage counts were about 8 for I, about 15 for II, six or seven for III.

This clonotype was seen repeatedly, ten times or more. This CDR3 is built from 19 residues. Germline CDR1 is MGHRA and CDR2 is YSYEKL. J gave up 1 base and V 4 bases, and 9 bases lay outside the gene matches. From about 400 ng of RNA, a library with molecular barcoded alpha/delta and beta/gamma adaptors was made. One entry per CDR3 protein, called by TCRdb with MiXCR from the reads. The repertoire holds about 46,000 distinct CDR3 sequences, with around 21% as singletons. This rearrangement joins TRBV4-1 to TRBJ2-2, with 13 nucleotides matching TRBD2. Material: a population of CD138-negative cells sorted from bone marrow. This TCR was recovered from a donor older than 35 with multiple myeloma. CDR3 loop: CASSLDRTSGSRNTGELFF. DNA for the CDR3: TGCGCCAGCAGCCTCGACCGGACTAGCGGGAGTCGGAACACCGGGGAGCTGTTTTTT.